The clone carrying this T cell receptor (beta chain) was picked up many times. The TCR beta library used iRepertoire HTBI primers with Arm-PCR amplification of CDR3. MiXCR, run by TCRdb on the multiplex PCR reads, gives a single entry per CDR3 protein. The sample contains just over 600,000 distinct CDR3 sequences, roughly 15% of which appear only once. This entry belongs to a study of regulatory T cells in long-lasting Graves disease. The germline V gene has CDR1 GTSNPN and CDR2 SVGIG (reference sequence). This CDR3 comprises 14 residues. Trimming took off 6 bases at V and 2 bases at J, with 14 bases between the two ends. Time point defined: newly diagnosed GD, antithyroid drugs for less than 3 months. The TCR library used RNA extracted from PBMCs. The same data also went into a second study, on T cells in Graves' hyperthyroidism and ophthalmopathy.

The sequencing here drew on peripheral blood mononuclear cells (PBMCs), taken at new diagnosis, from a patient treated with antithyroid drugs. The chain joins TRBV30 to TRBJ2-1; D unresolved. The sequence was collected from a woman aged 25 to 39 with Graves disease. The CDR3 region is CACIELGPYNEQFF. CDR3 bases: TGTGCCTGCATTGAGCTGGGCCCCTACAATGAGCAGTTCTTC. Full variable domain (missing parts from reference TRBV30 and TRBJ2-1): SQTIHQWPATLVQPVGSPLSLECTVEGTSNPNLYWYRQAAGRGLQLLFYSVGIGQISSEVPQNLSASRPQDRQFILSSKKLLLSDSGFYLCACIELGPYNEQFFGPGTRLTVL.